This TCR beta chain was documented in a study of blood T cell repertoires in COVID-19 (dated by TCRdb to 2018 to 2020). In the study overall: Collaborator samples came from the United States, Italy and Spain and covered acute and convalescent phases of COVID-19. The repertoires were released in a freely available public database meant as a resource for research on the immune response to SARS-CoV-2. Deeply sampled blood TCRbeta repertoires from subjects exposed to, actively infected with, or recovered from COVID-19 were included in the dataset. Where available, HLA class I and class II types were obtained from metadata supplied by the sample provider rather than from assay-based typing. The samples were drawn from the first 160 participants of the ongoing ImmuneRACE study and from 1,254 subjects provided by 6 global collaborators. The prospective study material was composed of cDNA or gDNA derived from T cells, B-cell-depleted T cells, or PBMCs. A de-identified subject ID, COVID-19 status, age in years and sex were almost always included in the sample metadata. Overall study results and their limits: How much clinical and demographic metadata was included differed by source and by participant, and the metadata was provided uncurated.

On this clone: The antigen it recognizes is unknown. Base quality data are lacking; no much larger clone is found one base away.

TCRbeta CDR3 regions were amplified from genomic DNA by means of the immunoSEQ Assay, a bias-controlled multiplex PCR. As for the original processing: The number of nucleated cells in each sample was estimated by amplification of reference gene primers within the assay. To quantify the absolute abundance of each unique TCRbeta CDR3 rearrangement, sequence reads were collapsed and filtered. For each sample, productive Simpson clonality was calculated as the square root of Simpson's diversity index over productive rearrangements. The clones in this table, taken by TCRdb from immuneACCESS, are in-frame only. Not every clone is retained; where verified, under half of the shortfall comes from an unresolved V gene, and the cause of the rest is unknown. Clone size and V and J calls were adopted from that table, with D and trimming inferred from the DNA. The sample records roughly 230,000 clones, 80% to 95% of which are singletons. The top ten hold around 0.9% of the sample.

One collaborating source in Seattle enrolled patients while the patients were actively infected and followed the patients over time throughout the course of disease. Each collaborating institution followed its own protocols to collect whole blood in K2EDTA tubes. For TCRbeta analysis, collaborators shipped samples in one of three forms: frozen whole blood, isolated PBMCs, or DNA extracted from either of those sample types. Material: peripheral blood. The TCR sequence derives from a young man with COVID-19, enrolled during active disease.

The CDR3 reads as follows: CASSHENVAGQMYNEQFF. In nucleotides, the sequence is TGCGCCAGCAGCCATGAAAACGTAGCGGGGCAGATGTACAATGAGCAGTTCTTC. The rearrangement combines TRBV4-1 with TRBJ2-1; TRBD2 matches 8 bases in the middle. Here V drops 3 bases and J drops 4 bases, and the junction holds 14 bases not matched to any gene. There are 18 amino acids in the CDR3, from cysteine to phenylalanine inclusive. Only CDR3 DNA remains: 54 bases, in frame from the first base. The germline V gene yields MGHRA for CDR1 and YSYEKL for CDR2.